The next 9 T cell receptor beta chains were all read from a single sample in a study of human T cells and chemical hapten exposure. Time point described: pre-sensitization, week 0. Treatment specified: therapeutic diphenylcyclopropenone sensitization with weekly scalp DPC. One entry per CDR3 protein results from TCRdb running MiXCR on the RACE reads. The table includes some 360,000 distinct CDR3 sequences, 5% to 6.5% detected once. Source: whole blood, taken in connection with sensitization to the hapten diphenylcyclopropenone (DPC). All receptors derive from a woman between 50 and 59 years old with alopecia areata. Some clones in this sample may be carry-over from other donors' samples.

The table lists this clonotype with a few counts. The DNA of the CDR3 is TGTGCCAGCAACTCTAACTCTGGGGCCAACGTCCTGACTTTC. Its protein is CASNSNSGANVLTF. This chain links TRBV6-2 or TRBV6-3 with TRBJ2-6; D is uncertain. CDR3 length equals 14 residues. Germline V gene sequence: CDR1 MNHEY, CDR2 SVGEGT. Trimming removed 7 bases at V and 0 bases at J, with 7 bases between.

This clonotype was detected only a few times. The chain uses TRBV4-1 and TRBJ2-2; D perhaps matches TRBD2 (6 bases). Germline lookup yields CDR1 MGHRA and CDR2 YSYEKL. The CDR3 contains 15 residues. The V and J ends lost 0 bases and 6 bases respectively, with 11 bases between them. Written as DNA, the CDR3 is TGCGCCAGCAGCCAAGATCGTTGGGGGGCCGGGGAGCTGTTTTTT. It specifies CASSQDRWGAGELFF.

This clonotype was counted a few times. The chain carries TRBV24-1 and TRBJ1-2, with 9 nucleotides matching TRBD1. The CDR3 consists of 14 residues. J was trimmed by 4 bases and V by 3 bases; bases with no gene match: 2. Germline V gene data show CDR1 as KGHDR and CDR2 as SFDVKD. The CDR3 reads CATSDGQGSYGYTF. As DNA, the CDR3 is TGTGCCACCAGTGATGGACAGGGGAGCTATGGCTACACCTTC.

The chain links TRBV28 to TRBJ2-5; 9 nucleotides line up with TRBD2. The trim removed 6 bases at V and 5 bases at J, leaving 7 bases unmatched. CDR3 length: 14 amino acids. The germline V gene has CDR1 MDHEN and CDR2 SYDVKM. This chain's CDR3 is CASSIKREVETQYF. CDR3 DNA sequence: TGTGCCAGCAGCATCAAGCGGGAGGTTGAGACCCAGTACTTC.

The gene calls are TRBV11-2 and TRBJ1-1, with TRBD1 identical over 7 bases. This CDR3 is 13 amino acids long. J gave up 4 bases and V 6 bases, and 5 bases lay outside the gene matches. Germline assignment: CDR1 SGHAT and CDR2 FQNNGV. The CDR3 here is CASRYTGATEAFF. CDR3 DNA: TGTGCCAGCAGATATACAGGGGCCACTGAAGCTTTCTTT.

This clonotype was observed a handful of times. CDR3 loop: CASSSSGGLTNEKLFF. As DNA, the CDR3 is TGTGCCAGCAGTTCCTCCGGGGGTTTAACTAATGAAAAACTGTTTTTT. The chain joins TRBV9 to TRBJ1-4; D perhaps matches TRBD1 (5 bases). The CDR3 contains 16 residues. Trimming stripped 5 bases from V and 1 base from J, with 15 bases between. CDR1 SGDLS and CDR2 YYNGEE come from the germline V gene.

V usage is TRBV12-3 or TRBV12-4 and J usage is TRBJ1-5; no reliable D call. The CDR3 has 12 amino acids. Trimming left V 4 bases short and J 11 bases short, with 12 bases between. CDR3 bases: TGTGCCAGCAGTTACTCGGACCTATCCCAGCATTTT. It codes for CASSYSDLSQHF.

CDR3 coding DNA: TGTGCCAGCAGCTTCCTAGGACAGTCCGAAGAGACCCAGTACTTC. As protein: CASSFLGQSEETQYF. The chain couples TRBV13 to TRBJ2-5; tentatively, D is TRBD1 (6 bases). Trimming removed 3 bases at V and 3 bases at J, with 14 bases between. The CDR3 covers 15 residues. Looked up from germline, CDR1 is PRHDT and CDR2 is FYEKMQ (reference sequence).

This chain's CDR3 is CASSYGGHPYEQYF. The CDR3 nucleotides are TGTGCCAGCAGTTACGGTGGGCACCCCTACGAGCAGTACTTC. The chain joins TRBV6-2 or TRBV6-3 to TRBJ2-7; D remains unclear. The CDR3 loop spans 14 amino acids. CDR1 and CDR2 from the germline V gene are MNHEY and SVGEGT. V was trimmed by 2 bases and J by 2 bases, leaving 10 bases between them.